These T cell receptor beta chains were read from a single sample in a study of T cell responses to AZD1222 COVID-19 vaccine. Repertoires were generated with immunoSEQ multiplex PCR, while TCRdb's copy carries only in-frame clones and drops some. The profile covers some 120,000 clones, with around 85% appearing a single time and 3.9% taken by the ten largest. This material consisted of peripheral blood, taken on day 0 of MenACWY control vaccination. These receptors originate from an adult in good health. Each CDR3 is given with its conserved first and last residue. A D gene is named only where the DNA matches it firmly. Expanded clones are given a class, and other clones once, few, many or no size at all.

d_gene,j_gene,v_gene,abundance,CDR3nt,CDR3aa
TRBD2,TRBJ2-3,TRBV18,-,TGTGCCAGCTCACTTACTAGCGCGAGCACAGATACGCAGTATTTT,CASSLTSASTDTQYF
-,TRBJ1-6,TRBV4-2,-,TGTGCCAGCAGCCAAGAAATGGGAAATTCACCCCTCCACTTT,CASSQEMGNSPLHF
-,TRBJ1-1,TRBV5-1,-,TGCGCCAGCAGCTTGGCAGAGGGGGACATGAACACTGAAGCTTTCTTT,CASSLAEGDMNTEAFF
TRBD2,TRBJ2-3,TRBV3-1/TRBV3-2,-,TGTGCCAGCAGCCAAGGCGGGACTAGCGGGGGCGGATACACAGATACGCAGTATTTT,CASSQGGTSGGGYTDTQYF
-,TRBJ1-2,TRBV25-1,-,TGTGCCAGCAGCCCGCCGGGAGGAGTGTATGGCTACACCTTC,CASSPPGGVYGYTF
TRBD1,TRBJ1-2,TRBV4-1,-,TGCGCCAGCAGCCACCTCGGACAGGGGGGTATGGGCTATGGCTACACCTTC,CASSHLGQGGMGYGYTF
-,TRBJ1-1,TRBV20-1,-,TGCAGTGCTAGTGATCCCCGGGGTACGAACACTGAAGCTTTCTTT,CSASDPRGTNTEAFF
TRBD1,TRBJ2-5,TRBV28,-,TGTGCCAGCAGTCCCTGGACAGGGCGGCAAGAGACCCAGTACTTC,CASSPWTGRQETQYF
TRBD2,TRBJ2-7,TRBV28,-,TGTGCCAGCAGTACACCCGGGACTAATCCCTACGAGCAGTACTTC,CASSTPGTNPYEQYF
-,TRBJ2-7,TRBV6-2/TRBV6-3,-,TGTGCCAGCAGTTACAGGTACAGGGACTACGAGCAGTACTTC,CASSYRYRDYEQYF
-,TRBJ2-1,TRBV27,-,TGTGCCAGCAGTATCCAAGCTCCGAGCTCCTACAATGAGCAGTTCTTC,CASSIQAPSSYNEQFF
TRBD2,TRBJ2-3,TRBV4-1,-,TGCGCCAGCAGCCAAGGCAGGACTAGCGGGGGGGCAGATACGCAGTATTTT,CASSQGRTSGGADTQYF
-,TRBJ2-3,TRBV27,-,TGTGCCAGCAGTTCCCGACTAGGCACAGATACGCAGTATTTT,CASSSRLGTDTQYF
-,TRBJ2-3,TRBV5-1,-,TGCGCCAGCAGCGCTACCACAGATACGCAGTATTTT,CASSATTDTQYF
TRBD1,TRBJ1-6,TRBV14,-,TGTGCCAGCAGCCGACACTTCACAGGGGGCAACTATAATTCACCCCTCCACTTT,CASSRHFTGGNYNSPLHF
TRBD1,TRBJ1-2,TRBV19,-,TGTGCCAGTACCCCGGGACAGGGGGCCCTGACCCTCTATGGCTACACCTTC,CASTPGQGALTLYGYTF
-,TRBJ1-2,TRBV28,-,TGTGCCAGCAGACCGTGGGACGGGGGCGACTATGGCTACACCTTC,CASRPWDGGDYGYTF
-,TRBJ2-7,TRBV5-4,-,TGTGCCAGCAGCCCGGGGTCGGACGGAGGGACCGAGCAGTACTTC,CASSPGSDGGTEQYF
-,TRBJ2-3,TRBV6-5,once,TGTGCCAGCAGTCCCCGGGGAGGCGCCACAGATACGCAGTATTTT,CASSPRGGATDTQYF
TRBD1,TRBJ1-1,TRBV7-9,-,TGTGCCAGCAGTAGGGGGCTCGAGTGGGGAAGAGCTTTCTTT,CASSRGLEWGRAFF
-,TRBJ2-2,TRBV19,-,TGTGCCAGTAGTCCATGGGGCGGGACTAACACCGGGGAGCTGTTTTTT,CASSPWGGTNTGELFF
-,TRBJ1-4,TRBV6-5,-,TGTGCCAGCGGAAGGACAAAAGGTGGTGAAAAACTGTTTTTT,CASGRTKGGEKLFF
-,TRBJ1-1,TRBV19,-,TGTGCCAGTAGTATGCTGGGACCCGAAGCTTTCTTT,CASSMLGPEAFF
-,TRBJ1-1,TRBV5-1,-,TGCGCCAGCAGCTTGAGGAGGGTCGGGAACACTGAAGCTTTCTTT,CASSLRRVGNTEAFF
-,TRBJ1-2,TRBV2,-,TGTGCCAGCAGTCAAACCACTCCCAACTATGGCTACACCTTC,CASSQTTPNYGYTF
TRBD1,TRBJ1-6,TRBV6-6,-,TGTGCCAGCATGAACAGGGGTGGTAATTCACCCCTCCACTTT,CASMNRGGNSPLHF
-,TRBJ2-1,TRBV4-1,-,TGCGCCAGCAGCCAAGATTCTAAGGGGGTCAATGAGCAGTTCTTC,CASSQDSKGVNEQFF
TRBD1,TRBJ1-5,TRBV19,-,TGTGCCAGTAGTATTCCAAAGATAACAGGGGGTCAGCCCCAGCATTTT,CASSIPKITGGQPQHF
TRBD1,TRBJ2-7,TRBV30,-,TGTGCCTGGAGTTCCCACTTGACAGGGGGGAACGAGCAGTACTTC,CAWSSHLTGGNEQYF
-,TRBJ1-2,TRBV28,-,TGTGCCAGCAGGCAGGGAGCGGGTGGCTACACCTTC,CASRQGAGGYTF
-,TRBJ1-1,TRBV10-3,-,TGTGCCATCAGTGAGTCTAAGGCCCGCCAAAAAGCTTTCTTT,CAISESKARQKAFF
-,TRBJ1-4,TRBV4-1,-,TGCGCCAGCAGCCAAGCCCCTGGATTGGTATCTAATGAAAAACTGTTTTTT,CASSQAPGLVSNEKLFF
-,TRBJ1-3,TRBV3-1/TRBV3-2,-,TGTGCCAGCAGCCTACCCCGGCGCCCCTCTGGAAACACCATATATTTT,CASSLPRRPSGNTIYF
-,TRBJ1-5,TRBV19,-,TGTGCCAGTAGTCAGAGGAATCAGCCCCAGCATTTT,CASSQRNQPQHF
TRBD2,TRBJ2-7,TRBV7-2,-,TGTGCCAGCAGCCAAGGACTAGCGGGGGGGCTGGAGCAGTACTTC,CASSQGLAGGLEQYF
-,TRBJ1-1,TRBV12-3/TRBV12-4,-,TGTGCCAGCAGAACCTCAGGGGAAGCTTTCTTT,CASRTSGEAFF
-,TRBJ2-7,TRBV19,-,TGTGCCAGTAGTATAGACCGGGGATCCTACGAGCAGTACTTC,CASSIDRGSYEQYF
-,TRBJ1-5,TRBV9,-,TGTGCCAGCAGCGTAGGGGACAACAAAAGTGGCAATCAGCCCCAGCATTTT,CASSVGDNKSGNQPQHF
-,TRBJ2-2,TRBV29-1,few,TGCAGCGTTTTTGGGGGAATCGGGGAGCTGTTTTTT,CSVFGGIGELFF
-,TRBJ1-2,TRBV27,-,TGTGCCAGCAGTTCATTCGGGAGGGAACACCCTGGCTACACCTTC,CASSSFGREHPGYTF
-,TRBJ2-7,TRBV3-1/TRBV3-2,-,TGTGCCAGCAGCCAACTTATCGGTGCCGAGCAGTACTTC,CASSQLIGAEQYF